The rows below give T cell receptor beta chains drawn from one sample of a study of OX40 agonist ivuxolimab in advanced cancers. Measured with immunoSEQ multiplex PCR; TCRdb has only the in-frame clones, and not every one. The sample contains 50,000 to 65,000 clones, more than 75% of which appear only once. This specimen was CD4+ or CD8+ T cells sorted from blood, taken in a trial of the OX40 agonist ivuxolimab. These receptor sequences come from an adult with an advanced solid tumor such as melanoma, head and neck, liver or kidney cancer. Both conserved end residues are part of each CDR3. The D gene is left open where the match is weak. Not all rows give a size; the values are once, few, many and, for expanded clones, a class.

TRBJ2-1 . TRBV11-3 . TGTGCCATCCTACCAACCCCGTTCTTC CAILPTPFF
TRBJ2-1 . TRBV7-8 TRBD2 TGTGCCAGCAGCGAAACCGGGACTACATACAATGAGCAGTTCTTC CASSETGTTYNEQFF
TRBJ2-6 . TRBV19 . TGTGCCAGTAGTATCTGGGGCGGTGGGGCCAACGTCCTGACTTTC CASSIWGGGANVLTF
TRBJ2-7 few TRBV27 . TGTGCCAGCAGGGCCACCTACGAGCAGTACTTC CASRATYEQYF
TRBJ2-1 . TRBV11-2 . TGTGCCAGCAGCTTAGATAGAACTAATGAGCAGTTCTTC CASSLDRTNEQFF
TRBJ2-7 . TRBV18 TRBD2 TGTGCCAGCTCACCACGGGGGGTATTTGCTAGCGGGAGTAGCGAGCAGTACTTC CASSPRGVFASGSSEQYF
TRBJ1-2 . TRBV10-2 TRBD1 TGCGCCATCCGAAATGAGGGACAGGACTATGGCTACACCTTC CAIRNEGQDYGYTF
TRBJ1-2 . TRBV7-8 . TGTGCCAGCTCCCCTACCACCCAGGCTTTCGGTGGCTACACCTTC CASSPTTQAFGGYTF
TRBJ2-2 . TRBV9 . TGTGCCAGCAGCTTTCGGCGAGGGGCCCCGGAGACCGGGGAGCTGTTTTTT CASSFRRGAPETGELFF
TRBJ2-3 . TRBV5-4 TRBD1 TGTGCCAGCAGCGACAGGGCCTACACAGATACGCAGTATTTT CASSDRAYTDTQYF
TRBJ2-5 . TRBV6-4 TRBD2 TGTGCCAGCAGTGAGGGACTAGCGGGAGTGGAGACCCAGTACTTC CASSEGLAGVETQYF
TRBJ2-1 . TRBV9 . TGTGCCAGCAGCGTAGGTGGCGTTCATGAGCAGTTCTTC CASSVGGVHEQFF
TRBJ2-7 . TRBV21-1 . TGTGCCAGCAGCAAAGGTTCCGTCTCCTACGAGCAGTACTTC CASSKGSVSYEQYF
TRBJ2-5 . TRBV29-1 . TGCAGCGGAGCAGGGGTGGGGCAAGAGACCCAGTACTTC CSGAGVGQETQYF
TRBJ1-4 . TRBV4-3 . TGCGCCAGCAGCCGGCTTGCAACTAATGAAAAACTGTTTTTT CASSRLATNEKLFF
TRBJ2-2 . TRBV6-5 . TGTGCCAGCAGTTACGCGGGCGGGGAGCTGTTTTTT CASSYAGGELFF
TRBJ1-2 . TRBV9 TRBD1 TGTGCCAGCAGCAACCGGGACAGGGAGGGCTATGGCTACACCTTC CASSNRDREGYGYTF
TRBJ1-1 medium-sized TRBV28 . TGTGCCAGCAGTCTTACCGGGACAGAAGCTTTCTTT CASSLTGTEAFF
TRBJ2-7 . TRBV6-5 TRBD2 TGTGCCAGCTCTAGTCCGGGACTAGCCTACGAGCAGTACTTC CASSSPGLAYEQYF
TRBJ2-7 once TRBV7-2 . TGTGCCAGCAGCTTAGGAAGCGCCCCCGGCGAGCAGTACTTC CASSLGSAPGEQYF
TRBJ2-3 . TRBV12-2 . TGTGCAAGTCGCACTCCCCCTTGGAACACAGATACGCAGTATTTT CASRTPPWNTDTQYF
TRBJ2-5 few TRBV28 . TGTGCCAGCAGCCTCGACAGGCCGCAAGAGACCCAGTACTTC CASSLDRPQETQYF
TRBJ1-5 once TRBV7-9 . TGTGCCAGCAGCTCACTTCTTGAGAATCAGCCCCAGCATTTT CASSSLLENQPQHF
TRBJ2-7 . TRBV28 TRBD2 TGTGCCAGCAAATCCCAATATCTAGCGGGAGGCAGCGAGCAGTACTTC CASKSQYLAGGSEQYF
TRBJ2-1 . TRBV19 TRBD2 TGTGCCAGTAGTATAGAAGGCGGGAGACTGATTTCGCGCAATGAGCAGTTCTTC CASSIEGGRLISRNEQFF
TRBJ2-6 . TRBV7-3 . TGTGCCAGCAGCTTAAGTGGTGGGGCCAACGTCCTGACTTTC CASSLSGGANVLTF
TRBJ2-3 few TRBV5-4 TRBD2 TGTGCCAGCAGCTCCCCGGGACGCCGGGGGGCAGATACGCAGTATTTT CASSSPGRRGADTQYF
TRBJ1-2 . TRBV14 TRBD1 TGTGCCAGCAGTCCACCGGGACAGACTTTCTACACCTTC CASSPPGQTFYTF
TRBJ2-2 . TRBV15 TRBD2 TGTGCCACCAGCAGATTAGCCCTCGTAGCGGGAGGCCGGGGCACCGGGGAGCTGTTTTTT CATSRLALVAGGRGTGELFF
TRBJ2-7 . TRBV5-1 TRBD1 TGCGCCAGCCGACAGGGAACCTACGAGCAGTACTTC CASRQGTYEQYF
TRBJ2-5 . TRBV7-7 . TGTGCCAGCAGCTCTAGCGTCCAAGAGACCCAGTACTTC CASSSSVQETQYF
TRBJ2-1 . TRBV5-1 . TGCGCCAGCAGCTTGGCCATGTCGGCCAACAATGAGCAGTTCTTC CASSLAMSANNEQFF
TRBJ2-7 . TRBV27 . TGTGCCAGGATACAGTACGGGCTACTTATCTCCTACGAGCAGTACTTC CARIQYGLLISYEQYF
TRBJ2-7 . TRBV7-2 . TGTGCCAGCAGCTTATTCCCCTTCTCCTACGAGCAGTACTTC CASSLFPFSYEQYF
TRBJ2-7 . TRBV5-1 . TGCGCCAGCAGCTTGGCAGGAACGGGGGTATACGAGCAGTACTTC CASSLAGTGVYEQYF
TRBJ2-3 . TRBV10-3 . TGTGCCATCAGTGAGTCGGCCAGCCGAGGGACAGATACGCAGTATTTT CAISESASRGTDTQYF
TRBJ2-2 . TRBV4-3 . TGCGCCAGCAGCCAAGGGGTCGGGGAGGACACCGGGGAGCTGTTTTTT CASSQGVGEDTGELFF
TRBJ2-3 . TRBV2 TRBD2 TGTGCCAGCAAACAACTAGCGGGAGTAGATACGCAGTATTTT CASKQLAGVDTQYF
TRBJ2-5 . TRBV7-7 TRBD1 TGTGCCAGCAGCTTAGGAGGGGGCCGGGAGACCCAGTACTTC CASSLGGGRETQYF
TRBJ1-2 . TRBV4-2 TRBD1 TGTGCCAGCAGCCAAGATCGGGGGACAGGGGGCTTTGGTGGCTACACCTTC CASSQDRGTGGFGGYTF
TRBJ1-4 . TRBV11-2 . TGTGCCAGCAGAACCAGTGCAACTAATGAAAAACTGTTTTTT CASRTSATNEKLFF
TRBJ2-2 . TRBV5-4 TRBD1 TGTGCCAGCAGCCCAGGGGGCGGGAACACCGGGGAGCTGTTTTTT CASSPGGGNTGELFF